Listed below are T cell receptor beta chains from one sample, sequenced in a study of cytomegalovirus exposure and HLA in healthy donors. Produced via immunoSEQ multiplex PCR; TCRdb's table is partial and in-frame only. The sample has over 130,000 clones, about 80% seen once. The sample comprised PBMCs. The receptors come from a man aged 25-40 years in good health and CMV-seropositive. The CDR3 runs from the conserved cysteine through the conserved F or W.

CDR3,V,J
CASGTGGLGEYF,TRBV12-5,TRBJ2-7
CASSFSGSADTQYF,TRBV5-4,TRBJ2-3
CASSSIQTGGDGYTF,TRBV6-5,TRBJ1-2
CASSPTGVEEQFF,TRBV5-4,TRBJ2-1
CASSIAGQGDYGYTF,TRBV19,TRBJ1-2
CASSLSRTTGIRSEKLFF,TRBV28,TRBJ1-4
CASRASGGACEQYF,TRBV6-1,TRBJ2-7
CASSPMTSGHTGELFF,TRBV18,TRBJ2-2
CASSLGLAGNTDTQYF,TRBV5-6,TRBJ2-3
CASSDWAGRGTEAFF,TRBV6-1,TRBJ1-1
CSVLTGVYGYTF,TRBV29-1,TRBJ1-2
CAWSRPGTTNTGELFF,TRBV30,TRBJ2-2
CASSFDTSNEKLFF,TRBV7-2,TRBJ1-4
CASSLNMPGANVLTF,TRBV7-3,TRBJ2-6
CASKDGPGGGYGYTF,TRBV19,TRBJ1-2
CATRREAKNTEAFF,TRBV15,TRBJ1-1
CASTNSQPQHF,TRBV7-2,TRBJ1-5
CASSLLAGGGLAEAFF,TRBV7-9,TRBJ1-1
CASSSLGAGGDTGELFF,TRBV28,TRBJ2-2
CASSLGGVSNEQFF,TRBV5-1,TRBJ2-1
CASSRGWYEQFF,TRBV27,TRBJ2-1
CASSNLVYEQFF,TRBV21-1,TRBJ2-1